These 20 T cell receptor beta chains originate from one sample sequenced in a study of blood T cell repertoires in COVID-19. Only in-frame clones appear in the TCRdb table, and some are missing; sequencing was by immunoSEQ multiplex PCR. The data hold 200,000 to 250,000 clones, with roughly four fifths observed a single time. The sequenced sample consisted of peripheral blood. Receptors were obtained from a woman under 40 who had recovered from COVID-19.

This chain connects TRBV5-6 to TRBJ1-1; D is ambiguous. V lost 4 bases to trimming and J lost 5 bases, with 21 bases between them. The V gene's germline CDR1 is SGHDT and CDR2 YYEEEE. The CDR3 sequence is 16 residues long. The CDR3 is CASSVHHAGGETEAFF. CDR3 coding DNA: TGTGCCAGCAGCGTTCATCACGCGGGCGGCGAAACTGAAGCTTTCTTT.

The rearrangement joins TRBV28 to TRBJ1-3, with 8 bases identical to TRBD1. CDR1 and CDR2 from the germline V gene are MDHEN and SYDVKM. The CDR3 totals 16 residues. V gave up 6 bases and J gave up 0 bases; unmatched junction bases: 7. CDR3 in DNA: TGTGCCAGCAGCCAGACGGGACAGGCCTCTGGAAACACCATATATTTT. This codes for CASSQTGQASGNTIYF.

In DNA, the CDR3 is TGTGCCTGGAGTATAGGTCAGCGAACTAGCACAGATACGCAGTATTTT. The encoded protein is CAWSIGQRTSTDTQYF. The chain links TRBV30 to TRBJ2-3; D uncertain. Looked up from germline, CDR1 is GTSNPN and CDR2 is SVGIG (reference sequence). The CDR3 contains 16 residues. Trimming stripped 2 bases from V and 0 bases from J, with 15 bases between.

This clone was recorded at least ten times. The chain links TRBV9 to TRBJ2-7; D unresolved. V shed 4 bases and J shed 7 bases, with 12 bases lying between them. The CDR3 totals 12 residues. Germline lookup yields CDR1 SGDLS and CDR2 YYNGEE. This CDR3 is CASSPSDGEQYF. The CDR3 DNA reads TGTGCCAGCAGCCCCTCTGACGGGGAGCAGTACTTC. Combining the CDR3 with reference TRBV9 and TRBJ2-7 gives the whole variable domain DSGVTQTPKHLITATGQRVTLRCSPRSGDLSVYWYQQSLDQGLQFLIQYYNGEERAKGNILERFSAQQFPDLHSELNLSSLELGDSALYFCASSPSDGEQYFGPGTRLTVT.

This CDR3 is CASTLTGGRTEAFF. CDR3 DNA: TGTGCCAGTACCTTGACAGGGGGCAGGACTGAAGCTTTCTTT. The chain has TRBV19 and TRBJ1-1, with 10 bases identical to TRBD1. Germline V CDR1 and CDR2: LNHDA, SQIVND (reference sequence). The CDR3 is 14 residues long. Trimming took 7 bases from V and 5 from J; bases not matched to a gene: 7. The full variable domain, with the rest looked up from reference TRBV19 and TRBJ1-1, is DGGITQSPKYLFRKEGQNVTLSCEQNLNHDAMYWYRQDPGQGLRLIYYSQIVNDFQKGDIAEGYSVSREKKESFPLTVTSAQKNPTAFYLCASTLTGGRTEAFFGQGTRLTVV.

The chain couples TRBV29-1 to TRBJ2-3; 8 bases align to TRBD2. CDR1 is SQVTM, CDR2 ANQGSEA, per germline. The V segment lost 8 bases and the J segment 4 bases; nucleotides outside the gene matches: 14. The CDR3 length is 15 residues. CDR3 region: CSCPPAGVGSDTQYF. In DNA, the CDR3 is TGCAGCTGCCCCCCAGCGGGAGTAGGGTCAGATACGCAGTATTTT.

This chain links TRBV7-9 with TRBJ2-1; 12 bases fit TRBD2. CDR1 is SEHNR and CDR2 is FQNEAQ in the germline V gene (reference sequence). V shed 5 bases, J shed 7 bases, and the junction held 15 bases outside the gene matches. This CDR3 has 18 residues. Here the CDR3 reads CASSLPFRLAGVRNEQFF. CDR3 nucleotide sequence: TGTGCCAGCAGCCTCCCTTTCCGACTAGCGGGAGTTAGGAATGAGCAGTTCTTC.

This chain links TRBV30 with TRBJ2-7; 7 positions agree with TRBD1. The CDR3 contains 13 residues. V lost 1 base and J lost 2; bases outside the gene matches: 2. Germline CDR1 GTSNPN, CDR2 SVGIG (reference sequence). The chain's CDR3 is CAWSGTGPYEQYF. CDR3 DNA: TGTGCCTGGAGTGGGACAGGACCCTACGAGCAGTACTTC.

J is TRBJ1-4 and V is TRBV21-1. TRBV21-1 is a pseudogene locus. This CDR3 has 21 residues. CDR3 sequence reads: CASSKTFDSREGCPTNEKLFF. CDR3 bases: TGTGCCAGCAGCAAAACTTTTGATTCGCGGGAAGGGTGTCCAACTAATGAAAAACTGTTTTTT.

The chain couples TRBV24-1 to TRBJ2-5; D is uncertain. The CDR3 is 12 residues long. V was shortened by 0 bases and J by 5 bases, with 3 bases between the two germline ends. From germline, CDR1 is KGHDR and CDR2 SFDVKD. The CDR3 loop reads CATSDLAETQYF. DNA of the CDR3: TGTGCCACCAGTGATTTGGCGGAGACCCAGTACTTC.

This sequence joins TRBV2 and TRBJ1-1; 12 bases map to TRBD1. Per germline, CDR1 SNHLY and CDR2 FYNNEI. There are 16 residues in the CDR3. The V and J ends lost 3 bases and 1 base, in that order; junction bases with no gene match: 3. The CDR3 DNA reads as TGTGCCAGCAGTGACGGGACAGGGGGCGCGAACACTGAAGCTTTCTTT. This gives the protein CASSDGTGGANTEAFF.

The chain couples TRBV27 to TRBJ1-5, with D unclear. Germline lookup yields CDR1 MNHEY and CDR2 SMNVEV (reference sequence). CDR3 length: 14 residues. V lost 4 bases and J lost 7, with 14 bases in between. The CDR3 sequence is CASSSGPGMQPQHF. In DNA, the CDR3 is TGTGCCAGCAGTTCAGGACCGGGAATGCAGCCCCAGCATTTT.

CDR3: CASSEGGTSGRNQFF. The DNA of the CDR3 is TGTGCCAGCAGTGAAGGGGGGACTAGCGGGAGGAACCAGTTCTTC. The chain uses TRBV2 and TRBJ2-1; 15 bases align to TRBD2. The CDR3 loop spans 15 amino acids. V gave up 1 base and J gave up 13 bases; unmatched junction bases: 5. Germline lookup yields CDR1 SNHLY and CDR2 FYNNEI.

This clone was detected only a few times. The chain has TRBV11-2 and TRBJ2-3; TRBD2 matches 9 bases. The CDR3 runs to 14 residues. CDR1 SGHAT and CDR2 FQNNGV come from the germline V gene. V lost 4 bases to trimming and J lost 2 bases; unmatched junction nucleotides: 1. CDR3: CASSWTSDTDTQYF. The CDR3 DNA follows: TGTGCCAGCAGCTGGACTAGCGACACAGATACGCAGTATTTT.

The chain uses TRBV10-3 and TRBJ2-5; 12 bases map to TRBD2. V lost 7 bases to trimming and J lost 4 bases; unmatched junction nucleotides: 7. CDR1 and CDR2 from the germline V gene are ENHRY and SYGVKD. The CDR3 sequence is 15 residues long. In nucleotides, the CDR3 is TGTGCCATCAAACGACTAGCGGGAGAAGGAGAGACCCAGTACTTC. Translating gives CAIKRLAGEGETQYF.

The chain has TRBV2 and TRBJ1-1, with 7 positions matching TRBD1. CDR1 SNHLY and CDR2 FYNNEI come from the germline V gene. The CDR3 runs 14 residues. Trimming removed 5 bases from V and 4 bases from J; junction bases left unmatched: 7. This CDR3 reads CASSLTGVSTEAFF. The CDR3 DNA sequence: TGTGCCAGCAGTTTAACAGGGGTATCCACTGAAGCTTTCTTT.

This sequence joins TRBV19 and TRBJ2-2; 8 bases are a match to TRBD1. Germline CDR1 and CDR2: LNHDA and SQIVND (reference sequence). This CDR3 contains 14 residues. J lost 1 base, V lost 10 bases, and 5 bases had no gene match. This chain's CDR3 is CATVGQGNTGELFF. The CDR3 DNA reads TGTGCCACCGTAGGACAGGGGAACACCGGGGAGCTGTTTTTT. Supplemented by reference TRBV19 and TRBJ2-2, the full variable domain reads DGGITQSPKYLFRKEGQNVTLSCEQNLNHDAMYWYRQDPGQGLRLIYYSQIVNDFQKGDIAEGYSVSREKKESFPLTVTSAQKNPTAFYLCATVGQGNTGELFFGEGSRLTVL.

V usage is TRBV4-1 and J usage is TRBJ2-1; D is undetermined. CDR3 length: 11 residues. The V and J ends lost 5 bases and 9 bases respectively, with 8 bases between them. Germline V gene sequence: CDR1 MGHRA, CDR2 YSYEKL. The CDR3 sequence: CASSENGEQFF. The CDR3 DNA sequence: TGCGCCAGCAGCGAGAATGGTGAGCAGTTCTTC.

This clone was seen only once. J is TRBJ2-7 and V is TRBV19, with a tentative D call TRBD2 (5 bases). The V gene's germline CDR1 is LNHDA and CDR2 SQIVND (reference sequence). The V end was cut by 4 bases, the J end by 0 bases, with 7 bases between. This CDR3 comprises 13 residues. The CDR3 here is CASSKGSSYEQYF. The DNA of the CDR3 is TGTGCCAGTAGTAAAGGGAGCTCCTACGAGCAGTACTTC.

The chain's CDR3 is CASSEWGTSGNNEQFF. The CDR3 nucleotides read TGTGCCAGCAGTGAATGGGGGACTAGCGGAAACAATGAGCAGTTCTTC. The rearrangement joins TRBV25-1 to TRBJ2-1, with 11 bases that match TRBD2. The CDR3 extends over 16 amino acids. Germline-derived CDR1 and CDR2 are MGHDK and SYGVNS. The J segment lost 5 bases and the V segment lost 1 base, leaving 4 bases of the junction unmatched.